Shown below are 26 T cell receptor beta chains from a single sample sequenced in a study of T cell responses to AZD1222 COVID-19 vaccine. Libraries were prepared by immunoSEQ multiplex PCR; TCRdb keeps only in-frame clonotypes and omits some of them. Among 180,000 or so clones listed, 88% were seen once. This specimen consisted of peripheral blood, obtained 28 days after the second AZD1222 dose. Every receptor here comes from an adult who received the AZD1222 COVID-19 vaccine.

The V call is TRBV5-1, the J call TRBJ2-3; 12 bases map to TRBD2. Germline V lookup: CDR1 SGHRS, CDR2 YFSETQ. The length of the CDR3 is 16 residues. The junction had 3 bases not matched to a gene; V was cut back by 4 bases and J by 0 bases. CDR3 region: CASSRGTSGSTDTQYF. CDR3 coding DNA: TGCGCCAGCAGCCGAGGGACTAGCGGGAGCACAGATACGCAGTATTTT.

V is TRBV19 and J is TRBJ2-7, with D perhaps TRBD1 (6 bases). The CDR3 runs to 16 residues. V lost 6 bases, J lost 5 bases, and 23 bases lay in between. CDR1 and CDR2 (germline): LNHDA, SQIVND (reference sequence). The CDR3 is CASSPTPQGSLDEQYF. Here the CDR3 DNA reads TGTGCCAGTAGCCCGACCCCACAGGGATCGCTCGACGAGCAGTACTTC.

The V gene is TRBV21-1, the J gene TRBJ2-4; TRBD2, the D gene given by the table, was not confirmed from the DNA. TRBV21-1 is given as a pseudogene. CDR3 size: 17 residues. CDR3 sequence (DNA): TGTGCCAGTGGGGAGAACCTGGACAGCGGGAGGGCCTGGATTCAGTACTTC. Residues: CASGENLDSGRAWIQYF.

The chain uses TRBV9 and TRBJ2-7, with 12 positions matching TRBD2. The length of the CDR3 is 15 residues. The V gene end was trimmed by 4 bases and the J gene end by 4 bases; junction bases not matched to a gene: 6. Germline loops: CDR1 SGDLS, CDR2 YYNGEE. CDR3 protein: CASSLGLAGSYEQYF. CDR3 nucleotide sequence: TGTGCCAGCAGCTTGGGACTAGCGGGTTCGTACGAGCAGTACTTC.

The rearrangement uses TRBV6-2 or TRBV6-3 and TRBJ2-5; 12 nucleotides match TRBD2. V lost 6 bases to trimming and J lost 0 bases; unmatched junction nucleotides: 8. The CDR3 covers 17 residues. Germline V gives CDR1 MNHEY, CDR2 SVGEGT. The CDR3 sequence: CASSTGTSGRYQETQYF. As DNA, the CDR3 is TGTGCCAGCAGCACCGGGACTAGCGGGCGGTACCAAGAGACCCAGTACTTC.

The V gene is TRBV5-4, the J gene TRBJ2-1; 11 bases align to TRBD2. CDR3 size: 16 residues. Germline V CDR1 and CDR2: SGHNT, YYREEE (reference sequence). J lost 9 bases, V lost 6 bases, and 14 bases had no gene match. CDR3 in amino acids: CASNPRGLAGGGEQFF. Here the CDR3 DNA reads TGTGCCAGCAACCCTAGAGGGCTAGCGGGAGGCGGTGAGCAGTTCTTC.

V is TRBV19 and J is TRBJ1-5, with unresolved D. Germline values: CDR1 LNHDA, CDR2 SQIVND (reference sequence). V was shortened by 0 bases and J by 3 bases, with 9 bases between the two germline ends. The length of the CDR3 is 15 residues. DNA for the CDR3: TGTGCCAGTAGTATAGAAACCGGGGACAATCAGCCCCAGCATTTT. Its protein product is CASSIETGDNQPQHF. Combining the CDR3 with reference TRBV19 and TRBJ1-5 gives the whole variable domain DGGITQSPKYLFRKEGQNVTLSCEQNLNHDAMYWYRQDPGQGLRLIYYSQIVNDFQKGDIAEGYSVSREKKESFPLTVTSAQKNPTAFYLCASSIETGDNQPQHFGDGTRLSIL.

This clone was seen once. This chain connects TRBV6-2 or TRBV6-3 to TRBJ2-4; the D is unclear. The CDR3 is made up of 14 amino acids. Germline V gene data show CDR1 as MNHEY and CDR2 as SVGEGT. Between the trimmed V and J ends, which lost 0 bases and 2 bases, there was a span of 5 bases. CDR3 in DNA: TGTGCCAGCAGTTACTCGTGGTCCAAAAACATTCAGTACTTC. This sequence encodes CASSYSWSKNIQYF.

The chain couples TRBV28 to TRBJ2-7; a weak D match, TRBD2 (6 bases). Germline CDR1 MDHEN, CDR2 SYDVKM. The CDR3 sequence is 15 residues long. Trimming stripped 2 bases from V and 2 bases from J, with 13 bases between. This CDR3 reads CASSLPGSRAYEQYF. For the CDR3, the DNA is TGTGCCAGCAGTTTACCCGGGAGTAGAGCCTACGAGCAGTACTTC.

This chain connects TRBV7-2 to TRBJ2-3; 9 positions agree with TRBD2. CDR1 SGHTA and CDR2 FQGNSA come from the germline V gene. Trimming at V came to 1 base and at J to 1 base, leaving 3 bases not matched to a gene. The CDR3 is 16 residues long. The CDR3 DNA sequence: TGTGCCAGCAGCTTAGTCCCTAGCGGGGGCACAGATACGCAGTATTTT. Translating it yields CASSLVPSGGTDTQYF.

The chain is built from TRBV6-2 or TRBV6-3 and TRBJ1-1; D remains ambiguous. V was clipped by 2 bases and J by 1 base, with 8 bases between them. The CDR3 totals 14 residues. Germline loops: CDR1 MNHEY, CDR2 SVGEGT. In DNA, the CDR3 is TGTGCCAGCAGTTACACCGACTCGAACACTGAAGCTTTCTTT. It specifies CASSYTDSNTEAFF.

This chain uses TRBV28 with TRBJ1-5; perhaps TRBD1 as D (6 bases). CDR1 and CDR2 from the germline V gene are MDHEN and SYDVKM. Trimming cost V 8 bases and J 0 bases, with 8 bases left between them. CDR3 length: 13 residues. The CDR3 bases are TGTGCCAGCCGGACAGTTAGCAATCAGCCCCAGCATTTT. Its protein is CASRTVSNQPQHF. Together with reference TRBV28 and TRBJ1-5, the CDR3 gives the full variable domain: DVKVTQSSRYLVKRTGEKVFLECVQDMDHENMFWYRQDPGLGLRLIYFSYDVKMKEKGDIPEGYSVSREKKERFSLILESASTNQTSMYLCASRTVSNQPQHFGDGTRLSIL.

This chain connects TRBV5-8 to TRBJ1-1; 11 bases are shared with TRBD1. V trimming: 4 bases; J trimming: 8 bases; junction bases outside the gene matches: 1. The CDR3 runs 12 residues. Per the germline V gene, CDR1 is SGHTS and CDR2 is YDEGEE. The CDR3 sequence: CASSRTGGEAFF. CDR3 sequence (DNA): TGTGCCAGCAGCCGGACAGGGGGCGAAGCTTTCTTT.

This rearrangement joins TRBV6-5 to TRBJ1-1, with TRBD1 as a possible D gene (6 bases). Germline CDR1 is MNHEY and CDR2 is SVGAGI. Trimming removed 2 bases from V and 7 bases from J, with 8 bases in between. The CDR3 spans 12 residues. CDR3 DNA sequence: TGTGCCAGCAGTTACCTCAGGGGTGAAGCTTTCTTT. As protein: CASSYLRGEAFF.

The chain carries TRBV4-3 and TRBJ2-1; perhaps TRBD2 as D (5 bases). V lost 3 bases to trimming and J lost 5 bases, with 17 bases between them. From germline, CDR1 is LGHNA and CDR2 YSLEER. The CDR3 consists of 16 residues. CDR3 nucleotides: TGCGCCAGCAGCCAGGATCCAACTAGAAGTCACAATGAGCAGTTCTTC. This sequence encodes CASSQDPTRSHNEQFF.

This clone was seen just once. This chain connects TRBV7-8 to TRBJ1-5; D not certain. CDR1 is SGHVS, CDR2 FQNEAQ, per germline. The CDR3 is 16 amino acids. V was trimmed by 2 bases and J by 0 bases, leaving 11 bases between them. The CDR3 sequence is CASSLYLEYSNQPQHF. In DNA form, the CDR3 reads TGTGCCAGCAGCTTATATTTAGAGTATAGCAATCAGCCCCAGCATTTT. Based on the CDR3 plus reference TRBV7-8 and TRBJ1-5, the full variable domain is GAGVSQSPRYKVAKRGQDVALRCDPISGHVSLFWYQQALGQGPEFLTYFQNEAQLDKSGLPSDRFFAERPEGSVSTLKIQRTQQEDSAVYLCASSLYLEYSNQPQHFGDGTRLSIL.

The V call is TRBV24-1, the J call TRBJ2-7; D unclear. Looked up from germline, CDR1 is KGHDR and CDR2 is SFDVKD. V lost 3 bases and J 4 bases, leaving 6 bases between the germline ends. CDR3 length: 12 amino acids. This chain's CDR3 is CATSDLGYEQYF. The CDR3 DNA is TGTGCCACCAGTGATCTAGGGTACGAGCAGTACTTC.

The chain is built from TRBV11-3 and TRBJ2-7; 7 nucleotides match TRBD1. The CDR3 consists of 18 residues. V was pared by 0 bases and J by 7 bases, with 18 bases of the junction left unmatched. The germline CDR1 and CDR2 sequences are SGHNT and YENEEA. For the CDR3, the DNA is TGTGCCAGCAGCTTAGAGGGTGGGCCGACAGGGACCCCTCGGGAGCAGTACTTC. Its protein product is CASSLEGGPTGTPREQYF.

The CDR3 DNA follows: TGTGCCAGCCTTACGTTGAACTTC. Translation gives CASLTLNF. The V and J genes are TRBV21-1 and TRBJ2-5. TRBV21-1 is a listed pseudogene. This CDR3 spans 8 amino acids.

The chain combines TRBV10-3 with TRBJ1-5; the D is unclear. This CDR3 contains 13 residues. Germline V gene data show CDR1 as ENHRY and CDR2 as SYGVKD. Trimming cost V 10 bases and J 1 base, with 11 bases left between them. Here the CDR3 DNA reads TGTGCCAGTAACCCGGAGAGCAATCAGCCCCAGCATTTT. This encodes CASNPESNQPQHF.

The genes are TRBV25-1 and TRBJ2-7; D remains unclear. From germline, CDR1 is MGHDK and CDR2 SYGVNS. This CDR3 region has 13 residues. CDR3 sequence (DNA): TGTGGAGGTTGTGGACGGAGCTCCTACGAGCAGTACTTC. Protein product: CGGCGRSSYEQYF.

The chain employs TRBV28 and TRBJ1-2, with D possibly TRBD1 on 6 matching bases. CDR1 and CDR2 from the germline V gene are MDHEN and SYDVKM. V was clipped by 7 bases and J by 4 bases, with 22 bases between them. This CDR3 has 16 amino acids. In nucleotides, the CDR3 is TGTGCCAGCACTTCCCGGATAGGACAGCTTAGCTATGGCTACACCTTC. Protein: CASTSRIGQLSYGYTF.

CDR3 region: CASSRPGQGNYEQYF. For the CDR3, the DNA is TGTGCCAGCAGCCGACCGGGACAGGGAAATTACGAGCAGTACTTC. The J gene is TRBJ2-7, the V gene TRBV6-2 or TRBV6-3; TRBD1 agrees at 9 bases. Trimming cost V 6 bases and J 4 bases; bases outside gene matches: 10. Per germline, CDR1 MNHEY and CDR2 SVGEGT. The CDR3 sequence is 15 residues long.

CDR3 DNA: TGTGCCAGCAGTTTCGGGGATCAGCCCCAGCATTTT. This gives the protein CASSFGDQPQHF. The rearrangement uses TRBV12-3 or TRBV12-4 and TRBJ1-5; D unresolved. Deletions cut 3 bases from V and 5 bases from J, with 5 bases between. This CDR3 has 12 amino acids.

CDR3 nucleotide sequence: TGTGCCAGTAGTATTCCCGGGGGGGACTACGAGCAGTACTTC. As protein: CASSIPGGDYEQYF. The J gene is TRBJ2-7, the V gene TRBV19, with 8 bases fitting TRBD2. The V gene's germline CDR1 is LNHDA and CDR2 SQIVND (reference sequence). After removal of 3 bases from V and 3 bases from J, the junction contained 4 bases not matched to a gene. There are 14 residues in the CDR3.

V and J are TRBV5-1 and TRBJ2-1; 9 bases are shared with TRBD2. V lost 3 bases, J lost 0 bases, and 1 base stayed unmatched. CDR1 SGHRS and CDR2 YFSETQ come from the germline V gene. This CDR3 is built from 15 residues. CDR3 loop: CASSSSGNSYNEQFF. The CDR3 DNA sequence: TGCGCCAGCAGCTCTAGCGGGAACTCCTACAATGAGCAGTTCTTC.